Listed below are T cell receptor beta chains from one sample, sequenced in a study of shared clonotypes between healthy human individuals. TCRdb's copy holds only in-frame clones and misses some; the assay was immunoSEQ multiplex PCR. The table includes 550,000 to 850,000 clones, around two thirds detected once. Sequenced material: memory CD4+ T cells sorted from blood. The receptors originated from a woman aged 25-40 years in good health. Both conserved end residues are part of each CDR3. Each record gives: J gene, clone size, D gene, V gene, CDR3 DNA, CDR3 protein. D genes are given only for firm matches. Clone sizes are given selectively: once, few, many, or a class where the clone is expanded.

TRBJ2-5	-	-	TRBV23-1	TGCGCCAGCAGTCAAAGAACAGGGGGCTGGCGGGAGGAGACAACTGGAGAGACCCAGTACTTC	CASSQRTGGWREETTGETQYF
TRBJ2-1	few	TRBD2	TRBV19	TGTGCCAGTAGTATAGGGCGGGAGAGCTCCTACAATGAGCAGTTCTTC	CASSIGRESSYNEQFF
TRBJ1-2	-	-	TRBV28	TGTGCCAGCAGCACCTCAGGGGTAAAAAACTATGGCTACACCTTC	CASSTSGVKNYGYTF
TRBJ2-3	few	TRBD2	TRBV29-1	TGCAGCGTTCTAGCGGGAGGGCCAGATACGCAGTATTTT	CSVLAGGPDTQYF
TRBJ2-7	-	-	TRBV5-4	TGTGCCAGCAGCTTGGCGGGCGGAGCTAACTCCTACGAGCAGTACTTC	CASSLAGGANSYEQYF
TRBJ2-2	-	-	TRBV7-6	TGTGCCAGCAGCTTACTAGGGGCTCTGGGGACCGGGGAGCTGTTTTTT	CASSLLGALGTGELFF
TRBJ2-2	-	-	TRBV27	TGTGCCAGCAGTTTGCGCGGGATCCCGAACACCGGGGAGCTGTTTTTT	CASSLRGIPNTGELFF
TRBJ2-7	-	-	TRBV28	TGTGCCAGCAAGGTAGGCGGCCCTTACGAGCAGTACTTC	CASKVGGPYEQYF
TRBJ2-3	-	-	TRBV5-4	TGTGCCAGCAGCTTGGCTTCAGCCTCACGTGATACGCAGTATTTT	CASSLASASRDTQYF
TRBJ2-3	-	TRBD2	TRBV19	TGTGCCAGTACTGAATCTGGGAGGGCCCTACTTAATACGCAGTATTTT	CASTESGRALLNTQYF
TRBJ2-3	few	-	TRBV19	TGTGCCAGTAGTATCCTATTGAATCTAGCGACAGATACGCAGTATTTT	CASSILLNLATDTQYF
TRBJ1-2	-	TRBD1	TRBV2	TGTGCCAGCATCGGACAGGGGATTTATGGCTACACCTTC	CASIGQGIYGYTF
TRBJ1-4	-	-	TRBV5-1	TGCGCCAGCAGCTCCGGGACGGGGGAAAAACTGTTTTTT	CASSSGTGEKLFF
TRBJ1-4	-	-	TRBV28	TGTGCCAGCAGTCCACAGGGTATTGGGAATGAAAAACTGTTTTTT	CASSPQGIGNEKLFF
TRBJ2-1	-	TRBD2	TRBV5-1	TGCGCCAGCAGCTTGGGTGGCGGGAGAGGTTACAATGAGCAGTTCTTC	CASSLGGGRGYNEQFF
TRBJ2-5	-	-	TRBV2	TGTGCCAGCAGTTATTCGGAAGAGACCCAGTACTTC	CASSYSEETQYF